The 20 T cell receptor beta chains below all came from one sample that was sequenced in a study of post-analysis software for immune sequencing data. These receptors lack a known antigen. The study, taken as a whole, reports: Patients showed TRBV5-6, TRBV5-1 and TRBV20-1 among five TRBV segments more frequent than in controls.

Every TCR beta cDNA library bore unique molecular identifiers. TCRdb called the PCR reads again in MiXCR, with one record for every CDR3 protein. This sample has roughly 870,000 distinct CDR3 sequences; approximately 53% occur once, and the top ten carry approximately 4.2%. Sample: blood. These receptors all come from a girl aged 10-17 years with multiple sclerosis.

The chain links TRBV5-1 to TRBJ2-7, with D possibly TRBD1 on 7 matching bases. V was cut by 4 bases and J by 3 bases, with 14 bases left in between. There are 14 residues in the CDR3. CDR1 SGHRS and CDR2 YFSETQ come from the germline V gene. In nucleotides, the CDR3 is TGCGCCAGCAGCGGAGGGACAGAACTCTACGAGCAGTACTTC. Translated: CASSGGTELYEQYF. Supplemented by reference TRBV5-1 and TRBJ2-7, the full variable domain reads KAGVTQTPRYLIKTRGQQVTLSCSPISGHRSVSWYQQTPGQGLQFLFEYFSETQRNKGNFPGRFSGRQFSNSRSEMNVSTLELGDSALYLCASSGGTELYEQYFGPGTRLTVT.

The rearrangement links TRBV18 to TRBJ2-2; D is unresolved. Trimming pared 3 bases from V and 6 bases from J, leaving 14 bases between. Germline-derived CDR1 and CDR2 are KGHSH and LQKENI. The CDR3 length is 15 residues. The CDR3 is CASSPKTRNAGELFF. CDR3 sequence (DNA): TGTGCCAGCTCACCGAAGACAAGAAACGCCGGGGAGCTGTTTTTT.

This clonotype was counted only a few times. The chain joins TRBV29-1 to TRBJ1-2, with D unclear. The germline CDR1 and CDR2 sequences are SQVTM and ANQGSEA. The CDR3 runs to 14 residues. The V end lost 0 bases, the J end lost 8 bases, and 16 bases lay between the germline ends. This CDR3 is CSVEDFFRDRGYTF. The CDR3 DNA reads TGCAGCGTTGAAGATTTTTTCAGAGACCGCGGCTACACCTTC.

This clonotype occurred a few times. J is TRBJ2-3 and V is TRBV10-3; 9 bases map to TRBD2. The CDR3 has 18 residues. V was clipped by 8 bases and J by 0 bases; unmatched bases: 15. Germline CDR1 ENHRY, CDR2 SYGVKD. Here the CDR3 DNA reads TGTGCCATCTCGCACGCGGGAGGGCTTCAATCAAGCACAGATACGCAGTATTTT. It translates to CAISHAGGLQSSTDTQYF.

This chain links TRBV5-1 with TRBJ2-1; the match to TRBD1 covers 9 bases. V lost 5 bases and J lost 6; bases outside the gene matches: 3. Germline-derived CDR1 and CDR2 are SGHRS and YFSETQ. The length of the CDR3 is 13 residues. DNA of the CDR3: TGCGCCAGCAGGACAGGGGGGTTCAATGAGCAGTTCTTC. Its translation is CASRTGGFNEQFF.

This clonotype has just a few counts. The chain combines TRBV11-2 with TRBJ2-6, with TRBD2 matching over 7 bases. Unmatched junction bases numbered 2, after V lost 6 bases and J lost 3 bases. Germline V gives CDR1 SGHAT, CDR2 FQNNGV. The CDR3 has 14 amino acids. CDR3 in amino acids: CASRVAGGANVLTF. Here the CDR3 DNA reads TGTGCCAGCAGGGTAGCGGGTGGGGCCAACGTCCTGACTTTC.

About this clonotype: An end of the junction differs from the germline gene, which may be a read error. The rearrangement uses TRBV3-1 and TRBJ2-7; D not resolved. The CDR3 has 13 amino acids. The germline gives CDR1 LGHDT, CDR2 YNNKEL (reference sequence). The chain's CDR3 is CARSQDRPYEQYF. The CDR3 region has the DNA TGTGCCCGCAGCCAAGATAGACCCTACGAGCAGTACTTC.

This chain uses TRBV18 with TRBJ1-1; tentatively, D is TRBD1 (6 bases). The CDR3 contains 15 residues. Per germline, CDR1 KGHSH and CDR2 LQKENI. V dropped 2 bases and J dropped 1 base, with 11 bases sitting between them. CDR3: CASSPNRQENTEAFF. DNA for the CDR3: TGTGCCAGCTCACCAAATCGACAGGAGAACACTGAAGCTTTCTTT.

V usage is TRBV5-8 and J usage is TRBJ2-6; the D call may be TRBD1 or TRBD2 (5 bases each). Germline CDR1 reads SGHTS; CDR2 reads YDEGEE. V was shortened by 6 bases and J by 2 bases, with 15 bases between the two germline ends. This CDR3 has 16 amino acids. For the CDR3, the DNA is TGTGCCAGCATGGTAGGGGACCGCGCTGGGGCCAACGTCCTGACTTTC. Amino acid sequence: CASMVGDRAGANVLTF.

The V and J genes are TRBV29-1 and TRBJ1-1; D perhaps matches TRBD1 (5 bases). The V and J ends lost 4 bases and 1 base respectively, with 10 bases between them. Germline V gives CDR1 SQVTM, CDR2 ANQGSEA. The CDR3 totals 13 residues. In DNA, the CDR3 is TGCAGCGTTGTTTTAGGGGCGAACACTGAAGCTTTCTTT. It translates to CSVVLGANTEAFF.

This clonotype has more than one count but fewer than ten. The chain employs TRBV5-4 and TRBJ2-1; 8 bases map to TRBD2. The junction had 5 bases not matched to a gene; V was cut back by 4 bases and J by 2 bases. CDR3 length: 15 amino acids. The germline V gene encodes CDR1 SGHNT and CDR2 YYREEE (reference sequence). The CDR3 DNA is TGTGCCAGCAGCCGTACTAGCGGTACCTACAATGAGCAGTTCTTC. Amino acid sequence: CASSRTSGTYNEQFF. The full variable domain, its missing parts supplied by reference TRBV5-4 and TRBJ2-1, is ETGVTQSPTHLIKTRGQQVTLRCSSQSGHNTVSWYQQALGQGPQFIFQYYREEENGRGNFPPRFSGLQFPNYSSELNVNALELDDSALYLCASSRTSGTYNEQFFGPGTRLTVL.

This clonotype appeared a single time. V usage is TRBV5-1 and J usage is TRBJ2-7, with 7 bases identical to TRBD1. The CDR3 is 13 amino acids. Germline V CDR1 and CDR2: SGHRS, YFSETQ. The ends lost 4 bases at V and 6 bases at J; junction bases unmatched: 7. CDR3 DNA: TGCGCCAGCAGCGGACCGGACAGGATCGAGCAGTACTTC. It translates to CASSGPDRIEQYF.

Only a few counts were recorded for this clonotype. The V and J genes are TRBV15 and TRBJ1-2, with D unresolved. From germline, CDR1 is LNHNV and CDR2 YYDKDF (reference sequence). V lost 0 bases and J lost 5, with 10 bases in between. The CDR3 consists of 14 residues. The CDR3 nucleotides are TGTGCCACCAGCAGAGATGGCCAGCCTTATGGCTACACCTTC. It is translated as CATSRDGQPYGYTF.

This clonotype was observed a handful of times. The CDR3 nucleotides are TGCAGCGTTGAGAGTAGCGGGACAGAGACCCAGTACTTC. Protein product: CSVESSGTETQYF. V usage is TRBV29-1 and J usage is TRBJ2-4, with 8 bases aligning to TRBD2. The DNA end is more similar to TRBJ2-5, so the J call may be wrong. The germline gives CDR1 SQVTM, CDR2 ANQGSEA. The CDR3 has 13 residues.

This sequence joins TRBV12-3 or TRBV12-4 and TRBJ2-5; 12 bases are shared with TRBD2. The CDR3 totals 18 residues. Unmatched junction bases numbered 8, after V lost 2 bases and J lost 1 base. The CDR3 nucleotides are TGTGCCAGCAGTTTACTAGCGGGGGGGCCGACAAGCCAAGAGACCCAGTACTTC. Its protein is CASSLLAGGPTSQETQYF.

V gene TRBV20-1 combines with J gene TRBJ2-3, with TRBD2 identical over 8 bases. From germline, CDR1 is DFQATT and CDR2 SNEGSKA (reference sequence). V dropped 3 bases and J dropped 3; count of bases not matched to a gene: 5. The CDR3 runs to 14 residues. CDR3 residues: CSARFRGRTDTQYF. The CDR3 bases are TGCAGTGCTAGGTTCCGCGGGAGGACAGATACGCAGTATTTT.

This clonotype was observed a few times. The V call is TRBV6-2 or TRBV6-3, the J call TRBJ2-7; the D gene could be TRBD1 or TRBD2 (5 bases each). The CDR3 runs 15 residues. The germline gives CDR1 MNHEY, CDR2 SVGEGT. Trimming pared 1 base from V and 3 bases from J, leaving 13 bases between. CDR3 nucleotide sequence: TGTGCCAGCAGTTACTTGGGGACGGCGGACTACGAGCAGTACTTC. It codes for CASSYLGTADYEQYF.

This clonotype was picked up a small number of times. This sequence joins TRBV9 and TRBJ2-3; maybe TRBD1 (6 bases). Germline V CDR1 and CDR2: SGDLS, YYNGEE. The CDR3 consists of 17 residues. Trimming shortened V by 1 base and J by 5 bases, and 20 bases separated the two germline ends. The DNA for the CDR3 is TGTGCCAGCAGCGTAAGAGGGCGCTCAGGGGCGTTAGATACGCAGTATTTT. It encodes CASSVRGRSGALDTQYF.

This chain connects TRBV9 to TRBJ1-2; possible D gene TRBD1, 5 bases. V was trimmed by 4 bases and J by 7 bases, leaving 20 bases between them. Germline loops: CDR1 SGDLS, CDR2 YYNGEE. The CDR3 runs 15 residues. CDR3 loop: CASSPRTPSGGGYTF. The CDR3, as DNA: TGTGCCAGCAGCCCTCGGACTCCATCGGGGGGTGGCTACACCTTC.

The chain has TRBV20-1 and TRBJ2-5, with TRBD1 identical over 8 bases. The J call is in doubt because the DNA end fits TRBJ2-7 better. The CDR3 contains 16 residues. Germline V gene lookup returns CDR1 DFQATT and CDR2 SNEGSKA (reference sequence). The CDR3 bases are TGCAGTGCTAGAGATCGGGCAGGGGGCTTCCTCGACGAGCAGTACTTC. This encodes CSARDRAGGFLDEQYF.